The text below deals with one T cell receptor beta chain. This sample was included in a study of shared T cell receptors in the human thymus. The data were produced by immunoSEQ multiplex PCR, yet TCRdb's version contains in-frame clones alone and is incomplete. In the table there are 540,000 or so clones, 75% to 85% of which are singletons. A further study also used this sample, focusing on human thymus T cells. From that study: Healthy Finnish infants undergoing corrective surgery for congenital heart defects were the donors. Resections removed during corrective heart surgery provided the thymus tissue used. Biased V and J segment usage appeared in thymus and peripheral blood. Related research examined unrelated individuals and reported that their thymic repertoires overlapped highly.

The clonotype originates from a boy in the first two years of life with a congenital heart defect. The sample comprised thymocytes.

The DNA for the CDR3 is TGTGCCAGCAGTCGGGGACAGTTGAGCACTGAAGCTTTCTTT. It encodes CASSRGQLSTEAFF. The chain links TRBV6-5 to TRBJ1-1; 7 positions match TRBD1. This CDR3 spans 14 amino acids. Per the germline V gene, CDR1 is MNHEY and CDR2 is SVGAGI. V dropped 5 bases and J dropped 4; count of bases not matched to a gene: 7.